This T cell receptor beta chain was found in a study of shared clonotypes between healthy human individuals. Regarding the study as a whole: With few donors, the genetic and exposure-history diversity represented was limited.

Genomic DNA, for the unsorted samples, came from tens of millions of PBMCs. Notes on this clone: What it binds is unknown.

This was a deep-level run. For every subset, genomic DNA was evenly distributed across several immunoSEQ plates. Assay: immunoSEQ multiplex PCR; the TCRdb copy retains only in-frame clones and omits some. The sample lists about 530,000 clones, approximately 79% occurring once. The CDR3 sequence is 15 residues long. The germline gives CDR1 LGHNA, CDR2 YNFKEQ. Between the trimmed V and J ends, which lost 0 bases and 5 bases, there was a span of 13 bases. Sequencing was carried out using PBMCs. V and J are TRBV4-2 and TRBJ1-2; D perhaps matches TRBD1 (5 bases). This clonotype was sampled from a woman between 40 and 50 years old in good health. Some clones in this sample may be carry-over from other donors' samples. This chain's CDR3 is CASSQDRTIVYGYTF. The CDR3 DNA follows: TGTGCCAGCAGCCAAGATCGGACAATCGTTTATGGCTACACCTTC.